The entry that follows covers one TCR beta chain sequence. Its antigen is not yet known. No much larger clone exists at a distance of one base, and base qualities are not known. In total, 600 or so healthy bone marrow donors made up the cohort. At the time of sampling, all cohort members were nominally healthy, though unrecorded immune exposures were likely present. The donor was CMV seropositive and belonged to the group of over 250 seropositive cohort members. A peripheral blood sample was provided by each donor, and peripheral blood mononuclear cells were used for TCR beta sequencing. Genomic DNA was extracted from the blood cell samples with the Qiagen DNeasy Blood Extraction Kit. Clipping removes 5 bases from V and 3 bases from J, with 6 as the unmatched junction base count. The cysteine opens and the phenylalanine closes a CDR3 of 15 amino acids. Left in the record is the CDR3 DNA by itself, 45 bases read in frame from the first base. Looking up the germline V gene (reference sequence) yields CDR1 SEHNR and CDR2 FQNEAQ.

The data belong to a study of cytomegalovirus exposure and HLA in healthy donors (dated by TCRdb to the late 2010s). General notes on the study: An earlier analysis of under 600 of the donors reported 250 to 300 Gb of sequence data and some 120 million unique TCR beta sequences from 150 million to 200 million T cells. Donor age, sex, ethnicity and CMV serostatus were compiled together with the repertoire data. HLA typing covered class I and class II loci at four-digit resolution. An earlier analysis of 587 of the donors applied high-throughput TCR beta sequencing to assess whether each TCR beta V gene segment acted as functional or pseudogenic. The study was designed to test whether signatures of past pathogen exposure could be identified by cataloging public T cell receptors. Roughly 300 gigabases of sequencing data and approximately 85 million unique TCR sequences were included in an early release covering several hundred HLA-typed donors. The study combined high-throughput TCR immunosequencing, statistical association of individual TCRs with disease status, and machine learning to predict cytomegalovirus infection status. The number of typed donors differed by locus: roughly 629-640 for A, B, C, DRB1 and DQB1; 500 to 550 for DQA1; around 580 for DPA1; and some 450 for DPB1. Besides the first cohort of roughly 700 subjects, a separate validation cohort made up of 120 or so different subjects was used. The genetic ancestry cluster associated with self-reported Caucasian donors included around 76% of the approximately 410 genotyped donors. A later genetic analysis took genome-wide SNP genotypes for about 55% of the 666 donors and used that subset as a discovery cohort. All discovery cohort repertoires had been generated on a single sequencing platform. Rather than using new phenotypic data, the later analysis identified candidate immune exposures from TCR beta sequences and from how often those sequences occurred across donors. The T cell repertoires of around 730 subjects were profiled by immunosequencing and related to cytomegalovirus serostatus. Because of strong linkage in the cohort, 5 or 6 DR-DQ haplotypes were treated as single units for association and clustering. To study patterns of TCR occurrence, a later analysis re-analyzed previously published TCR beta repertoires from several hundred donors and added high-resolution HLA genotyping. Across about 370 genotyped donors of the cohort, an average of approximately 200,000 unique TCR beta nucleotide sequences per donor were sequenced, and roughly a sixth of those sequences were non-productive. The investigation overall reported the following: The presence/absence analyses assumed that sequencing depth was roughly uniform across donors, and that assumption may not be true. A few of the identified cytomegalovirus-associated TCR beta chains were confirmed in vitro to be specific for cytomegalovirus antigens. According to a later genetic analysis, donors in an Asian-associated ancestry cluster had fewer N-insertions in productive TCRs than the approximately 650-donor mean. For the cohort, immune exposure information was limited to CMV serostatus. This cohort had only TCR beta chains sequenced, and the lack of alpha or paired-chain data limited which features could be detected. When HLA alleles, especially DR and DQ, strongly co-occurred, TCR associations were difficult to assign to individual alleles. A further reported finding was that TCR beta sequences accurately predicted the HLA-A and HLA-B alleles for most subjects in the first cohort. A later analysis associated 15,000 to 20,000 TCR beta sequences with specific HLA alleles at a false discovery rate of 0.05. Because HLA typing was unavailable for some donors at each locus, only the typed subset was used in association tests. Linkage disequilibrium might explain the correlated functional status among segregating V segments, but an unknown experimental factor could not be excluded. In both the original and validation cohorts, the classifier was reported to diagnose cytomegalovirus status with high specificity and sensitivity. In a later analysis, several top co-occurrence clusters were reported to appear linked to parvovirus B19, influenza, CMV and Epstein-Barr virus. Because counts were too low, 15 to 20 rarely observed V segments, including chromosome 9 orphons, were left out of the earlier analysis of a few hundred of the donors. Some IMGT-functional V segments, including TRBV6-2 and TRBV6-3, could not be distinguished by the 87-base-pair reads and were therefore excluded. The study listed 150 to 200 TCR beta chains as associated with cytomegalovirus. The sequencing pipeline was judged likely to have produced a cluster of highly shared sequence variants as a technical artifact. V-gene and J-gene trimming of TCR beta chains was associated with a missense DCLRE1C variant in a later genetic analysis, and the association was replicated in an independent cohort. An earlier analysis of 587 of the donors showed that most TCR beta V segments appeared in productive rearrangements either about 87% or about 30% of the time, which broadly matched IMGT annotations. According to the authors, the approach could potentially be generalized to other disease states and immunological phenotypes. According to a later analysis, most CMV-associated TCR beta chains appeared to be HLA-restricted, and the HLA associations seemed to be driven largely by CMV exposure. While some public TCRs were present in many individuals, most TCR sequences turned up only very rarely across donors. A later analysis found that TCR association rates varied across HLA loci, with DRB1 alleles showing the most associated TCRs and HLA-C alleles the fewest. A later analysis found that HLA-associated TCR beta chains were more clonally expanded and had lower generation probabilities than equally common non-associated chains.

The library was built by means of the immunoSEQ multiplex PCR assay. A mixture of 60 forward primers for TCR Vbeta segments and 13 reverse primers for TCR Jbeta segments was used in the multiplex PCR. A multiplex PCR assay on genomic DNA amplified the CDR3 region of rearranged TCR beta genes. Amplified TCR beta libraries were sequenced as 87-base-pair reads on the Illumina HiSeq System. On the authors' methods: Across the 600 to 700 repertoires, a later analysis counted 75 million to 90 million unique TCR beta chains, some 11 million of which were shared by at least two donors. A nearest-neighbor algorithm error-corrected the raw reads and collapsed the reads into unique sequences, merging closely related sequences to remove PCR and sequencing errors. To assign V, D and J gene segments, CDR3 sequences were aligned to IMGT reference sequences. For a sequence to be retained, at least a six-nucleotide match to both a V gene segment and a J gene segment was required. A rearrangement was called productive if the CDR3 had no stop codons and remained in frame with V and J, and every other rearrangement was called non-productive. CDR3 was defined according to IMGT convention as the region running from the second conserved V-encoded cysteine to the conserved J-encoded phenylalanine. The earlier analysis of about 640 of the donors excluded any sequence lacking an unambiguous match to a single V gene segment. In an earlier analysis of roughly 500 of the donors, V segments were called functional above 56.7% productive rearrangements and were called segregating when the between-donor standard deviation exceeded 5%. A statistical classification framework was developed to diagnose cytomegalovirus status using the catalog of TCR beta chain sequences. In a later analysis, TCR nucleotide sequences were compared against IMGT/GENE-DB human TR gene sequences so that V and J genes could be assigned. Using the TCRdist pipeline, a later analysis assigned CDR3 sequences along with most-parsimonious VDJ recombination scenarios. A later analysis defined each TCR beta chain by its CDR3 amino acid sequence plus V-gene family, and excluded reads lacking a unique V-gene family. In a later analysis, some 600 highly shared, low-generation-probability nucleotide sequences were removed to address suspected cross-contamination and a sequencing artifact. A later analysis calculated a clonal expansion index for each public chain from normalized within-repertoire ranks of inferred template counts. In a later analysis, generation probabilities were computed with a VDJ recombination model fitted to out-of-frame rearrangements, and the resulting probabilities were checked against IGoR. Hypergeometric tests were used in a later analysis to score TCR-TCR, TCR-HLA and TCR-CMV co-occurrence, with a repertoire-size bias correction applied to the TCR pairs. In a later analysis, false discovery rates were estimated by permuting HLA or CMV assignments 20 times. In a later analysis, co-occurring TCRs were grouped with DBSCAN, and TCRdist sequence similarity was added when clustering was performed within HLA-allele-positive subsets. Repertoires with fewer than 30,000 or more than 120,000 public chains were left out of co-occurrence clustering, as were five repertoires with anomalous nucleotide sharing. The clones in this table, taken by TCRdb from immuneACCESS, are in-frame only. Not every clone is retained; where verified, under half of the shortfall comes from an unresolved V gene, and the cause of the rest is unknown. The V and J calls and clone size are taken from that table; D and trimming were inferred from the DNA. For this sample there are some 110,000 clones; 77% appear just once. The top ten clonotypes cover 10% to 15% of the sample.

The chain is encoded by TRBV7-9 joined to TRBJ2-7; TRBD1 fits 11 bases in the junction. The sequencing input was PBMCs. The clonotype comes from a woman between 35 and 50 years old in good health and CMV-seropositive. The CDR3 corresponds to CASSPRGTGGYEQYF. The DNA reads TGTGCCAGCAGCCCAAGGGGGACAGGGGGCTACGAGCAGTACTTC.